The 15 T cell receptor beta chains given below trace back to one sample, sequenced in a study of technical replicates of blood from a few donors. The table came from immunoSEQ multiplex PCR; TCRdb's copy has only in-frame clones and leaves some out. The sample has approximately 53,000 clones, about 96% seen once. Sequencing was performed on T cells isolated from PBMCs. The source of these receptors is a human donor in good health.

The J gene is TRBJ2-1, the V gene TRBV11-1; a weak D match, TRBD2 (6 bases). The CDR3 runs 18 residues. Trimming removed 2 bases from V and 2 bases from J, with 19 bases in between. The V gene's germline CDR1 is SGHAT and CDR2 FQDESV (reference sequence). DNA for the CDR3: TGTGCCAGCAGCTTACCCTTCGCTGACGCGGGACCCTACAATGAGCAGTTCTTC. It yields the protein CASSLPFADAGPYNEQFF.

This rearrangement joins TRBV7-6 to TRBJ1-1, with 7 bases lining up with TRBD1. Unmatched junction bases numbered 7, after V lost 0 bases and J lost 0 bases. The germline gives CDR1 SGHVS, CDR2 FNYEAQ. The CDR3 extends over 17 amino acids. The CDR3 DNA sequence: TGTGCCAGCAGCTTAGCGCTCCAGGGGGGCATGAACACTGAAGCTTTCTTT. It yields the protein CASSLALQGGMNTEAFF.

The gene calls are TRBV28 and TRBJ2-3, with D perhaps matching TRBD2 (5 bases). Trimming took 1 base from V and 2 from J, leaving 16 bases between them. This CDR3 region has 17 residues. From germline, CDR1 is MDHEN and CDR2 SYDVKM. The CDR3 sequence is CASSLFVVGGTTDTQYF. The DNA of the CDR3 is TGTGCCAGCAGTTTATTCGTTGTTGGAGGTACCACAGATACGCAGTATTTT.

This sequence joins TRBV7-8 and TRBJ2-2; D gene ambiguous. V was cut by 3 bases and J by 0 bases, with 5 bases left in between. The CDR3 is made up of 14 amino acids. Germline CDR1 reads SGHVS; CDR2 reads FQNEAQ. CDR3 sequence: CASSFFANTGELFF. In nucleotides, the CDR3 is TGTGCCAGCAGCTTCTTCGCGAACACCGGGGAGCTGTTTTTT. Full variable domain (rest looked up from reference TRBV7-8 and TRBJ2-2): GAGVSQSPRYKVAKRGQDVALRCDPISGHVSLFWYQQALGQGPEFLTYFQNEAQLDKSGLPSDRFFAERPEGSVSTLKIQRTQQEDSAVYLCASSFFANTGELFFGEGSRLTVL.

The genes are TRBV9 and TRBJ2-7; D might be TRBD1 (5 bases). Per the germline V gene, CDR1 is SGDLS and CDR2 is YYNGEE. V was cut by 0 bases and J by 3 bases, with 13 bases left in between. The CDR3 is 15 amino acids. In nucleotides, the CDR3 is TGTGCCAGCAGCGTAGGGCAGGGCCCTAGCTACGAGCAGTACTTC. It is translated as CASSVGQGPSYEQYF. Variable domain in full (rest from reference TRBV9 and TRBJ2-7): DSGVTQTPKHLITATGQRVTLRCSPRSGDLSVYWYQQSLDQGLQFLIQYYNGEERAKGNILERFSAQQFPDLHSELNLSSLELGDSALYFCASSVGQGPSYEQYFGPGTRLTVT.

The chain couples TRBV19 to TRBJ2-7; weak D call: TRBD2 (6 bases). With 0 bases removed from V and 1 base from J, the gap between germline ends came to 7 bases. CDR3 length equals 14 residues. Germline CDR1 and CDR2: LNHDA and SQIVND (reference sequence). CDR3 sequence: CASSIESGSYEQYF. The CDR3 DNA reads TGTGCCAGTAGTATAGAAAGCGGGTCCTACGAGCAGTACTTC.

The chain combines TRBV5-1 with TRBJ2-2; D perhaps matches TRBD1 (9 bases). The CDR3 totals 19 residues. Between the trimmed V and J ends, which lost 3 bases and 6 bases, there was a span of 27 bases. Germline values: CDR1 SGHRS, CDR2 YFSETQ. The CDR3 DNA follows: TGCGCCAGCAGCTCCCCGTTAGCTGGACAGGGGACTAGAGCCGGGGAGCTGTTTTTT. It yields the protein CASSSPLAGQGTRAGELFF.

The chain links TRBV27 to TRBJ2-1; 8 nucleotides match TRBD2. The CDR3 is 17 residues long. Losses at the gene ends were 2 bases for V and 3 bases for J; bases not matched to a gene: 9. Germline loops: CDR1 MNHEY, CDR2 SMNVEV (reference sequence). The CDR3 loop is CASSLRGSGRFYNEQFF. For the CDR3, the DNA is TGTGCCAGCAGTTTAAGGGGAAGCGGGAGATTCTACAATGAGCAGTTCTTC.

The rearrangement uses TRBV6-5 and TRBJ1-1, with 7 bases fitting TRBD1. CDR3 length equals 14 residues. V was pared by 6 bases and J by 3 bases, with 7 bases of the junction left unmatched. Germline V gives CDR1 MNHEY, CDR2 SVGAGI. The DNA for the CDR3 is TGTGCCAGCAGAAACCACAGGGGAGACACTGAAGCTTTCTTT. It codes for CASRNHRGDTEAFF.

The CDR3 nucleotides read TGTGCCAGCACCATCTCAGGAGGGTTGAGAGACGAGCAGTACTTC. Translation: CASTISGGLRDEQYF. This chain uses TRBV5-6 with TRBJ2-7; maybe TRBD2 (6 bases). The CDR3 has 15 amino acids. Germline V CDR1 and CDR2: SGHDT, YYEEEE. The V and J ends lost 6 bases and 5 bases respectively, with 21 bases between them.

CDR3 loop: CASSLAEVTGNNYGYTF. DNA of the CDR3: TGTGCCAGCAGCTTGGCCGAGGTCACAGGGAATAACTATGGCTACACCTTC. The rearrangement joins TRBV5-4 to TRBJ1-2; tentatively, D is TRBD1 (6 bases). The CDR3 spans 17 residues. Germline V CDR1 and CDR2: SGHNT, YYREEE (reference sequence). Deletions cut 0 bases from V and 1 base from J, with 16 bases between.

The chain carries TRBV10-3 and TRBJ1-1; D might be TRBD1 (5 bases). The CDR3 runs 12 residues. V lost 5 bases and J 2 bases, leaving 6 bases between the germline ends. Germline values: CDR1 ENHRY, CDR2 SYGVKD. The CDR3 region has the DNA TGTGCCATCAGTTGGACAAACACTGAAGCTTTCTTT. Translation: CAISWTNTEAFF.

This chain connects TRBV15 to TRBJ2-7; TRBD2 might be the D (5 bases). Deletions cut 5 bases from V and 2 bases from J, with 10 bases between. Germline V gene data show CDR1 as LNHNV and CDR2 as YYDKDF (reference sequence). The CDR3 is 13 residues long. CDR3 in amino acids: CATSQRFPYEQYF. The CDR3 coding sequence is TGTGCCACCAGCCAGCGGTTTCCCTACGAGCAGTACTTC.

This chain's CDR3 is CTSSQVPSGSSHEQYF. In nucleotides, the CDR3 is TGCACCAGCAGCCAGGTACCTAGCGGGAGCTCCCACGAGCAGTACTTC. V usage is TRBV1 and J usage is TRBJ2-7; the table gives TRBD2 as D, unverified against the DNA. TRBV1 is shown as a pseudogene. The length of the CDR3 is 16 residues.

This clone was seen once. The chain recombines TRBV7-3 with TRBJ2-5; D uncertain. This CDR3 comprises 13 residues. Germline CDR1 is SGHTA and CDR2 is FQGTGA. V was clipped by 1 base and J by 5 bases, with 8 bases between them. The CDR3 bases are TGTGCCAGCAGCTTAAACGAGTGGGAGACCCAGTACTTC. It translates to CASSLNEWETQYF.